This TCR beta chain was found in a study of CD8+CD57+ T cells in acquired aplastic anemia. Study context: The average for DNA from sorted CD4+ and CD8+ cells was roughly 3 ug. Healthy donor CD4+ cell samples had a mean of about 10.8 million reads. Study findings and constraints: The study identified around 28 CD8+ CDR3 sequences shared by patients and controls.

This clonotype was seen repeatedly, ten times or more. Its specificity is unknown. Genomic DNA acted as the template from which TCR beta VDJ combination and CDR3 sequence profiling were carried out. TCRdb reprocessed the reads via MiXCR and lists one record per CDR3 protein. The sample has approximately 170,000 distinct CDR3 sequences; roughly 56% are singletons. The CDR3 runs 16 residues. The ends were cut back, 1 base at V and 0 bases at J, with 13 bases in the middle. CDR1 is SGHAT, CDR2 FQNNGV, per germline. The receptor's source is a human donor in good health, serving as a control. V gene TRBV11-2 combines with J gene TRBJ2-7, with a tentative D call TRBD1 (6 bases). The sample comprised sorted CD4+, CD8+, or CD8+CD57+ T cells (not recorded which) from PBMCs. CDR3 in DNA: TGTGCCAGCAGCTTAGCTGGACAGTTGAGCTCCTACGAGCAGTACTTC. It codes for CASSLAGQLSSYEQYF.